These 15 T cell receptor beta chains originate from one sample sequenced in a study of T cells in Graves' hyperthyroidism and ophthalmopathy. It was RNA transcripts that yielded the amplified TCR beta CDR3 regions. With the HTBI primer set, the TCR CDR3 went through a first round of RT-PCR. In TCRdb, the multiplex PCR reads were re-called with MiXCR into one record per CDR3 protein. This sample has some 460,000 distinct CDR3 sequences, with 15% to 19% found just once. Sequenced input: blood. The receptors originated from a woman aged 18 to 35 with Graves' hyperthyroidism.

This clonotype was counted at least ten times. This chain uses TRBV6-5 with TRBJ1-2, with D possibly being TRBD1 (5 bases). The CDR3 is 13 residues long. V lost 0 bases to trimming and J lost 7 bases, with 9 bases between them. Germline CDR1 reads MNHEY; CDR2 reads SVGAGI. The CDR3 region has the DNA TGTGCCAGCAGTTACTCGGGGGGAGGTGGCTACACCTTC. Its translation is CASSYSGGGGYTF.

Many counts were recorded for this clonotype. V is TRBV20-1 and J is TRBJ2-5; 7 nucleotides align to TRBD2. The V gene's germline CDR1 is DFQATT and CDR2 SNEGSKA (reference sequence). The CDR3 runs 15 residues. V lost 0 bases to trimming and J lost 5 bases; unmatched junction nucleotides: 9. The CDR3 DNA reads TGCAGTGCTAGAGATCCGCTGGGGGGGGAGGAGACCCAGTACTTC. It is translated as CSARDPLGGEETQYF.

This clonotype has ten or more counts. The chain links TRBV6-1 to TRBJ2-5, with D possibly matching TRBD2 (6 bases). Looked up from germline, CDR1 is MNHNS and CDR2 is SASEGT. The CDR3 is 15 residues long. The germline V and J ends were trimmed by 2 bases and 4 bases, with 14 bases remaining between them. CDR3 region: CASSETTGSGETQYF. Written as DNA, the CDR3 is TGTGCCAGCAGTGAAACCACCGGGAGCGGAGAGACCCAGTACTTC.

The CDR3 DNA is TGCAGTGCTCTGTCCCTAGCGGGAGGGTCCCAAGAGACCCAGTACTTC. It yields the protein CSALSLAGGSQETQYF. V and J are TRBV20-1 and TRBJ2-5; 12 nucleotides align to TRBD2. Trimming took 5 bases from V and 1 from J; bases not matched to a gene: 8. The CDR3 consists of 16 residues. In germline, CDR1 is DFQATT, CDR2 SNEGSKA (reference sequence).

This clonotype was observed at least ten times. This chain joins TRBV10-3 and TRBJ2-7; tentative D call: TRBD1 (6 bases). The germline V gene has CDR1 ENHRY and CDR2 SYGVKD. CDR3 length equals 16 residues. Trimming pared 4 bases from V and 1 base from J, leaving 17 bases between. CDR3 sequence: CAISGSRDTGSYEQYF. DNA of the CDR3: TGTGCCATCAGTGGGAGCCGGGACACCGGGTCCTACGAGCAGTACTTC.

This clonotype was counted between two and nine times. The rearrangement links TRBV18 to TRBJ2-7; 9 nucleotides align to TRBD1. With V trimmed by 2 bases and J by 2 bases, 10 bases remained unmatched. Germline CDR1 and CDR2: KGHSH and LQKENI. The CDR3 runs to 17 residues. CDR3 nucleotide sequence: TGTGCCAGCTCACCAGTTCCATGGGGGACAGGGCCCTACGAGCAGTACTTC. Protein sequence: CASSPVPWGTGPYEQYF.

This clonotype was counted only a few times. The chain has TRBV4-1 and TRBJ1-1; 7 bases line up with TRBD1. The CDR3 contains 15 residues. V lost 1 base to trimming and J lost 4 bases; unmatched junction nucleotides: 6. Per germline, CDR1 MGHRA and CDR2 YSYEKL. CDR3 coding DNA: TGCGCCAGCAGCCAAGGACTACAGGGGTCCACTGAAGCTTTCTTT. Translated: CASSQGLQGSTEAFF.

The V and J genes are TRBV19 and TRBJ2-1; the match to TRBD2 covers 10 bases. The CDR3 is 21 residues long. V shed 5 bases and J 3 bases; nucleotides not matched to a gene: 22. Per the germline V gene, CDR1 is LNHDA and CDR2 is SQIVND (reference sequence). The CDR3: CASSYPISSGRPNEGYNEQFF. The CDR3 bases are TGTGCCAGTAGTTACCCCATAAGTAGCGGGAGGCCTAACGAGGGCTACAATGAGCAGTTCTTC.

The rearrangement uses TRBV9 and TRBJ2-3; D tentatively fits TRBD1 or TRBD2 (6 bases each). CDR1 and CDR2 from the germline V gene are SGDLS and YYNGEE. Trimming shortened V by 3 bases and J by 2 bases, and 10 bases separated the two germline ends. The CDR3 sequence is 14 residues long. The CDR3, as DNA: TGTGCCAGCAGCGAGGGGGGCTTCACAGATACGCAGTATTTT. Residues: CASSEGGFTDTQYF. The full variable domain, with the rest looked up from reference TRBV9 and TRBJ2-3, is DSGVTQTPKHLITATGQRVTLRCSPRSGDLSVYWYQQSLDQGLQFLIQYYNGEERAKGNILERFSAQQFPDLHSELNLSSLELGDSALYFCASSEGGFTDTQYFGPGTRLTVL.

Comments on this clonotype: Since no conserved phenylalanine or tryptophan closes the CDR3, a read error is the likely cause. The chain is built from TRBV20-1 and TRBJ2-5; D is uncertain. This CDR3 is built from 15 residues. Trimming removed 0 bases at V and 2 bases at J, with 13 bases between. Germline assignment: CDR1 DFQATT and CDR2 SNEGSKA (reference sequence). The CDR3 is CSAREATTFQETQYS. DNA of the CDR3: TGCAGTGCTAGAGAGGCTACTACCTTTCAAGAGACCCAGTACTCC.

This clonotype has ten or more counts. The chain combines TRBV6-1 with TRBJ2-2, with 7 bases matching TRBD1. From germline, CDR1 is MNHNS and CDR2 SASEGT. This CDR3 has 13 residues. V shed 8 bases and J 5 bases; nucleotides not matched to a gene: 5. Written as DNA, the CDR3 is TGTGCCAGCGGCTACAGGGGAACCGGGGAGCTGTTTTTT. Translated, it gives CASGYRGTGELFF.

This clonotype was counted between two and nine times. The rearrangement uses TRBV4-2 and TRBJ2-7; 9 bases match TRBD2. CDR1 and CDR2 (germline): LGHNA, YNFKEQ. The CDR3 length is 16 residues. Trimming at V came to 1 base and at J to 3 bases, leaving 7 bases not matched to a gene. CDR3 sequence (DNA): TGTGCCAGCAGCCAAGGATCGACTAGCGGCCTCTACGAGCAGTACTTC. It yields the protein CASSQGSTSGLYEQYF.

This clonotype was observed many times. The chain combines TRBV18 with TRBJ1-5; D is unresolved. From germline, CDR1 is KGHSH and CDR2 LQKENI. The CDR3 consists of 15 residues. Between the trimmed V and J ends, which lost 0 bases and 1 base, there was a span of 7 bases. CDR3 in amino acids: CASSPPGVSNQPQHF. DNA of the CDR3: TGTGCCAGCTCACCACCTGGGGTAAGCAATCAGCCCCAGCATTTT.

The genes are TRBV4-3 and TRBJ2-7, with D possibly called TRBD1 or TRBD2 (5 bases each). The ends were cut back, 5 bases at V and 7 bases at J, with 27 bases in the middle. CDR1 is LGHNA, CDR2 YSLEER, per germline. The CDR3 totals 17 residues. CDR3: CASSFYRSGTTVFEQYF. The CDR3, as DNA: TGCGCCAGCAGCTTTTATAGATCCGGGACGACGGTGTTTGAGCAGTACTTC.

CDR3 sequence (DNA): TGCGCCAGCAGCCAAGATCAAGGCGCGCAAGGCAAGCCCCAGCATTTT. It encodes CASSQDQGAQGKPQHF. V usage is TRBV4-1 and J usage is TRBJ1-5; D uncertain. Deletions cut 0 bases from V and 8 bases from J, with 17 bases between. Per germline, CDR1 MGHRA and CDR2 YSYEKL. The CDR3 covers 16 residues.